Listed here are 25 T cell receptor beta chains from one sample, sequenced in a study of T cells in Graves' hyperthyroidism and ophthalmopathy (dated by TCRdb to about 2019). Libraries were prepared through multiplex PCR. For sequencing, an Illumina HiSeq 2000 was employed. The TCR beta CDR3 regions were amplified from RNA transcripts. The TCR CDR3 was subjected to a first round of RT-PCR using the HTBI primer set and the Qiagen OneStep RT-PCR kit. TCRdb reprocessed the public reads (quality trimming at Q25 with fastp, clone calling with MiXCR) and kept in-frame beta chains. Each entry is one CDR3 protein sequence, shown with its most common DNA and genes. Counted in this sample were over 300,000 distinct CDR3 sequences; approximately 15% of them appeared once. Approximately 10% of the sample rests with the top ten. The specimen was blood. All receptors come from a woman aged 60 to 75 with Graves' hyperthyroidism.

This clonotype was seen ten or more times. The chain has TRBV20-1 and TRBJ2-3, with 15 bases matching TRBD2. With V trimmed by 5 bases and J by 4 bases, 4 bases remained unmatched. Germline V gene sequence: CDR1 DFQATT, CDR2 SNEGSKA (reference sequence). The CDR3 covers 15 residues. CDR3 DNA sequence: TGCAGTGCTCCGAGGACTAGCGGGAGGGCAGATACGCAGTATTTT. It specifies CSAPRTSGRADTQYF.

Ten or more counts support this clonotype. The chain uses TRBV5-1 and TRBJ2-3; D is perhaps TRBD2 (6 bases). V was trimmed by 4 bases and J by 4 bases, leaving 13 bases between them. The CDR3 contains 14 residues. Germline CDR1 is SGHRS and CDR2 is YFSETQ. The CDR3 nucleotides read TGCGCCAGCAGCGGGAGGAGCCTACCAGATACGCAGTATTTT. Its translation: CASSGRSLPDTQYF. Looking up the rest from reference TRBV5-1 and TRBJ2-3 gives the full variable domain: KAGVTQTPRYLIKTRGQQVTLSCSPISGHRSVSWYQQTPGQGLQFLFEYFSETQRNKGNFPGRFSGRQFSNSRSEMNVSTLELGDSALYLCASSGRSLPDTQYFGPGTRLTVL.

This clonotype appeared many times. The chain couples TRBV7-9 to TRBJ2-5, with 7 positions matching TRBD2. The V gene end was trimmed by 5 bases and the J gene end by 3 bases; junction bases not matched to a gene: 6. Germline loops: CDR1 SEHNR, CDR2 FQNEAQ (reference sequence). The length of the CDR3 is 14 residues. CDR3 coding DNA: TGTGCCAGCAGCATAAGCGGGATGAAAGAGACCCAGTACTTC. Translated, it gives CASSISGMKETQYF.

This clonotype was seen repeatedly, ten times or more. The chain employs TRBV18 and TRBJ2-1; D perhaps matches TRBD2 (5 bases). The CDR3 length is 16 residues. The germline V and J ends were trimmed by 3 bases and 0 bases, with 12 bases remaining between them. CDR1 is KGHSH and CDR2 is LQKENI in the germline V gene. The CDR3 protein is CASSPALSGSYNEQFF. The DNA for the CDR3 is TGTGCCAGCTCACCTGCACTCAGCGGCTCCTACAATGAGCAGTTCTTC.

In this sample, this clonotype turned up a few times. The chain uses TRBV5-1 and TRBJ2-5, with 10 bases fitting TRBD1. CDR1 and CDR2 from the germline V gene are SGHRS and YFSETQ. This CDR3 comprises 16 residues. The J segment lost 4 bases and the V segment lost 3 bases, leaving 9 bases of the junction unmatched. The CDR3 loop is CASSSPGQGYLETQYF. Here the CDR3 DNA reads TGCGCCAGCAGCTCACCGGGACAGGGGTACCTAGAGACCCAGTACTTC.

This clonotype showed up many times. The CDR3 loop reads CASSWTQKQFF. The CDR3 DNA sequence: TGTGCCAGCAGTTGGACTCAGAAGCAGTTCTTC. This chain connects TRBV6-2 or TRBV6-3 to TRBJ2-1, with TRBD2 as a possible D gene (5 bases). There are 11 residues in the CDR3. Trimming took 4 bases from V and 11 from J, leaving 9 bases between them. CDR1 and CDR2 from the germline V gene are MNHEY and SVGEGT.

This clonotype was observed many times. The chain is built from TRBV7-2 and TRBJ2-1; 7 bases align to TRBD2. V was clipped by 5 bases and J by 3 bases; unmatched bases: 10. Germline CDR1 SGHTA, CDR2 FQGNSA. This CDR3 is 16 amino acids long. The CDR3 here is CTSSKTRRESYNEQFF. DNA of the CDR3: TGTACCAGCAGCAAGACAAGGCGGGAGAGCTACAATGAGCAGTTCTTC.

To note about this clonotype: A much larger clone differs by one base, so this may be a read error. This chain uses TRBV27 with TRBJ1-2; 8 bases are a match to TRBD1. The CDR3 covers 15 residues. Germline V gene lookup returns CDR1 MNHEY and CDR2 SMNVEV (reference sequence). The DNA of the CDR3 is TGTGCCAGCAGTTTTACCCAGGGGGCCTACTATGACTACACCTTC. Residues: CASSFTQGAYYDYTF.

The chain employs TRBV2 and TRBJ2-1; TRBD2 might be the D (6 bases). V lost 4 bases and J 6 bases, leaving 16 bases between the germline ends. Germline-derived CDR1 and CDR2 are SNHLY and FYNNEI. This CDR3 is built from 15 residues. The DNA for the CDR3 is TGTGCCAGCAGTGTCTTGACTAGTTCTAGCAATGAGCAGTTCTTC. It specifies CASSVLTSSSNEQFF.

V usage is TRBV11-2 and J usage is TRBJ1-1; the match to TRBD1 covers 8 bases. The V and J ends lost 4 bases and 1 base, in that order; junction bases with no gene match: 5. The CDR3 spans 15 residues. Germline V lookup: CDR1 SGHAT, CDR2 FQNNGV. CDR3 region: CASSYPGQGNTEAFF. For the CDR3, the DNA is TGTGCCAGCAGCTACCCAGGACAGGGGAACACTGAAGCTTTCTTT.

The genes are TRBV6-2 or TRBV6-3 and TRBJ2-7, with TRBD2 matching 8 bases. The trim removed 2 bases at V and 0 bases at J, leaving 12 bases unmatched. This CDR3 is built from 18 residues. The germline V gene has CDR1 MNHEY and CDR2 SVGEGT. The CDR3 sequence is CASSYAALGGRSSYEQYF. The CDR3 nucleotides read TGTGCCAGCAGTTACGCGGCCCTTGGCGGGAGGTCCTCCTACGAGCAGTACTTC.

This clonotype was recorded many times. V gene TRBV6-1 combines with J gene TRBJ1-2; no clear D. The germline V gene encodes CDR1 MNHNS and CDR2 SASEGT. V lost 5 bases to trimming and J lost 0 bases, with 13 bases between them. The CDR3 is made up of 15 amino acids. The CDR3 nucleotides read TGTGCCAGCAGTTTTGGGGATCCAGCTAACTATGGCTACACCTTC. It is translated as CASSFGDPANYGYTF.

There are many counts of this clonotype. The chain is built from TRBV12-3 or TRBV12-4 and TRBJ2-7, with D possibly called TRBD1 or TRBD2 (5 bases each). The CDR3 covers 15 residues. V lost 5 bases, J lost 2 bases, and 16 bases lay in between. The DNA of the CDR3 is TGTGCCAGCAGTCCGCGGACACTAGAACCCTACGAGCAGTACTTC. As protein: CASSPRTLEPYEQYF.

In its sample, this clonotype was seen many times. The chain couples TRBV6-1 to TRBJ1-1; D call uncertain. Germline V gives CDR1 MNHNS, CDR2 SASEGT. The CDR3 consists of 14 residues. The V end was cut by 2 bases, the J end by 5 bases, with 12 bases between. The CDR3 is CASSELGLGTEAFF. CDR3 in DNA: TGTGCCAGCAGTGAATTGGGTTTGGGGACTGAAGCTTTCTTT.

This clonotype was seen a few times. The chain employs TRBV6-1 and TRBJ2-7; no clear D gene. The CDR3 spans 12 residues. Germline-derived CDR1 and CDR2 are MNHNS and SASEGT. Trimming pared 3 bases from V and 3 bases from J, leaving 6 bases between. The CDR3 spells CASSDHGYEQYF. As DNA, the CDR3 is TGTGCCAGCAGTGACCACGGCTACGAGCAGTACTTC.

This clonotype was observed many times. The V call is TRBV11-2, the J call TRBJ2-1, with 9 bases matching TRBD2. J gave up 3 bases and V 2 bases, and 11 bases lay outside the gene matches. CDR1 is SGHAT, CDR2 FQNNGV, per germline. The CDR3 has 18 residues. CDR3 coding DNA: TGTGCCAGCAGCTTATTGCGAAGGGCTAGCGGGATCTACAATGAGCAGTTCTTC. This sequence encodes CASSLLRRASGIYNEQFF.

The table lists this clonotype with many counts. The chain is built from TRBV3-1 and TRBJ2-7, with 10 bases fitting TRBD2. Losses at the gene ends were 4 bases for V and 6 bases for J; bases not matched to a gene: 9. The CDR3 is 15 amino acids. Germline CDR1 LGHDT, CDR2 YNNKEL (reference sequence). Here the CDR3 reads CASSLRLAGSLEQYF. The CDR3 DNA sequence: TGTGCCAGCAGCCTCCGACTAGCGGGCTCCCTCGAGCAGTACTTC.

This chain's CDR3 is CASSVAGGPVYEQYF. CDR3 coding DNA: TGTGCCAGCAGCGTAGCGGGAGGGCCTGTCTACGAGCAGTACTTC. The chain has TRBV9 and TRBJ2-7; 8 positions agree with TRBD2. The CDR3 runs 15 residues. The germline V gene has CDR1 SGDLS and CDR2 YYNGEE. V gave up 0 bases and J gave up 3 bases; unmatched junction bases: 5.

This clonotype was recorded many times. The chain recombines TRBV11-2 with TRBJ2-1, with TRBD2 as a possible D gene (6 bases). V lost 4 bases, J lost 2 bases, and 9 bases lay in between. Germline V lookup: CDR1 SGHAT, CDR2 FQNNGV. This CDR3 contains 14 residues. This CDR3 is CASSSTRAYNEQFF. Written as DNA, the CDR3 is TGTGCCAGCAGCTCGACTAGAGCCTACAATGAGCAGTTCTTC.

This clonotype was seen repeatedly, ten times or more. V is TRBV2 and J is TRBJ1-1; D is unresolved. CDR1 is SNHLY, CDR2 FYNNEI, per germline. The CDR3 extends over 13 amino acids. Trimming pared 7 bases from V and 0 bases from J, leaving 9 bases between. DNA of the CDR3: TGTGCCAGCACTTCTGTCGTGAACACTGAAGCTTTCTTT. It codes for CASTSVVNTEAFF.

This clonotype was observed a few times. The J gene is TRBJ2-3, the V gene TRBV27; 9 positions agree with TRBD2. This CDR3 spans 20 amino acids. J lost 2 bases, V lost 4 bases, and 19 bases had no gene match. The germline gives CDR1 MNHEY, CDR2 SMNVEV (reference sequence). The CDR3 loop reads CASSSRVGGRVGVITDTQYF. The CDR3 DNA is TGTGCCAGCAGTTCCCGGGTCGGCGGGAGGGTTGGTGTGATCACAGATACGCAGTATTTT.

The table lists this clonotype with a few counts. The rearrangement joins TRBV29-1 to TRBJ1-1, with TRBD1 matching over 7 bases. CDR1 is SQVTM, CDR2 ANQGSEA, per germline. This CDR3 contains 14 residues. With V trimmed by 6 bases and J by 1 base, 8 bases remained unmatched. For the CDR3, the DNA is TGCAGCGTCAAACTCGGGACAGCGAACACTGAAGCTTTCTTT. It specifies CSVKLGTANTEAFF.

This clonotype has just a few counts. This could be a read error, since a much larger clone is one nucleotide away. The CDR3 sequence: CASSLGAGTLDTQYF. The CDR3 DNA sequence: TGCGCCAGCAGCTTGGGTGCAGGGACTCTCGATACGCAGTATTTT. This chain uses TRBV5-1 with TRBJ2-3; weak D call: TRBD2 (6 bases). V was cut by 0 bases and J by 6 bases, with 14 bases left in between. The CDR3 runs to 15 residues. Germline V lookup: CDR1 SGHRS, CDR2 YFSETQ.

This clonotype was seen at least ten times. The chain recombines TRBV2 with TRBJ2-7, with a possible D match to TRBD1 (5 bases). Germline-derived CDR1 and CDR2 are SNHLY and FYNNEI. Trimming pared 7 bases from V and 2 bases from J, leaving 15 bases between. The CDR3 consists of 14 residues. For the CDR3, the DNA is TGTGCCAGCACCCCGCAGGGTGGGGCCTACGAGCAGTACTTC. This encodes CASTPQGGAYEQYF.

This clonotype was counted many times. The chain links TRBV7-9 to TRBJ2-2; 7 positions match TRBD2. The CDR3 spans 16 residues. Trimming took 1 base from V and 6 from J; bases not matched to a gene: 8. CDR1 is SEHNR and CDR2 is FQNEAQ in the germline V gene (reference sequence). CDR3 protein: CASSLDPGGAAGELFF. CDR3 coding DNA: TGTGCCAGCAGCTTAGACCCGGGAGGAGCGGCCGGGGAGCTGTTTTTT.